One and the same sample provided the 10 T cell receptor beta chains below, sequenced in a study of blood T cell repertoires in COVID-19. The assay was immunoSEQ multiplex PCR, and TCRdb's table has in-frame clones only and misses some. The sample lists tens of thousands of clones; around 88% were seen once. Sample: peripheral blood. Source of these receptors: a man in his sixties with acute or convalescent COVID-19.

In this sample, this clone turned up once. The chain is built from TRBV29-1 and TRBJ2-4; 12 bases map to TRBD2. Trimming cost V 0 bases and J 0 bases; bases outside gene matches: 9. Germline assignment: CDR1 SQVTM and CDR2 ANQGSEA. The CDR3 is 19 amino acids. The CDR3 is CSVEDSASGRGVAKNIQYF. Here the CDR3 DNA reads TGCAGCGTTGAAGATTCGGCTAGCGGGAGGGGAGTAGCCAAAAACATTCAGTACTTC. The full variable domain, completed using reference TRBV29-1 and TRBJ2-4, is SAVISQKPSRDICQRGTSLTIQCQVDSQVTMMFWYRQQPGQSLTLIATANQGSEATYESGFVIDKFPISRPNLTFSTLTVSNMSPEDSSIYLCSVEDSASGRGVAKNIQYFGAGTRLSVL.

CDR3 in amino acids: CASSPRASGRNEQFF. DNA of the CDR3: TGTGCCAGCAGTCCAAGGGCTAGCGGGAGAAATGAGCAGTTCTTC. The rearrangement links TRBV2 to TRBJ2-1, with 10 bases that match TRBD2. J was trimmed by 7 bases and V by 5 bases; bases with no gene match: 8. This CDR3 has 15 amino acids. Germline CDR1 reads SNHLY; CDR2 reads FYNNEI.

The CDR3 sequence: CASSPAGGRGKETQYF. The CDR3 DNA is TGTGCCAGCAGTCCGGCGGGAGGGAGAGGGAAGGAGACCCAGTACTTC. The genes are TRBV27 and TRBJ2-5; 9 bases map to TRBD2. CDR1 and CDR2 (germline): MNHEY, SMNVEV (reference sequence). Trimming removed 5 bases from V and 5 bases from J; junction bases left unmatched: 12. The length of the CDR3 is 16 residues.

The chain is built from TRBV15 and TRBJ1-3; D is unclear. The CDR3 sequence is 14 residues long. Between the trimmed V and J ends, which lost 4 bases and 5 bases, there was a span of 12 bases. In germline, CDR1 is LNHNV, CDR2 YYDKDF (reference sequence). The CDR3 sequence: CATSNLSARNTIYF. DNA of the CDR3: TGTGCCACCAGCAACTTGAGTGCGAGAAACACCATATATTTT.

The gene calls are TRBV18 and TRBJ1-5; 7 bases fit TRBD1. From germline, CDR1 is KGHSH and CDR2 LQKENI. CDR3 size: 14 residues. Trimming cost V 4 bases and J 4 bases; bases outside gene matches: 4. The CDR3 loop reads CASSRGQQNQPQHF. CDR3 nucleotides: TGTGCCAGCTCACGGGGACAGCAGAATCAGCCCCAGCATTTT.

The chain carries TRBV30 and TRBJ2-2; D is unresolved. Trimming left V 0 bases short and J 5 bases short, with 4 bases between. Germline V gives CDR1 GTSNPN, CDR2 SVGIG (reference sequence). The length of the CDR3 is 12 residues. CDR3 nucleotides: TGTGCCTGGAGTGTAGAGACCGGGGAGCTGTTTTTT. It encodes CAWSVETGELFF.

This clone appeared a single time. Other DNA sequences in this sample translate to the same CDR3. The chain has TRBV7-3 and TRBJ1-1; D ambiguous. This CDR3 is 13 amino acids long. V dropped 2 bases and J dropped 2 bases, with 6 bases sitting between them. Germline V gene sequence: CDR1 SGHTA, CDR2 FQGTGA. The CDR3 here is CASSLSGNTEAFF. The CDR3 DNA sequence: TGTGCCAGCAGCTTATCCGGTAACACTGAAGCTTTCTTT.

The J gene is TRBJ2-1, the V gene TRBV27, with 7 nucleotides matching TRBD2. This CDR3 comprises 14 residues. The V segment lost 6 bases and the J segment 5 bases; nucleotides outside the gene matches: 7. Germline assignment: CDR1 MNHEY and CDR2 SMNVEV (reference sequence). In DNA, the CDR3 is TGTGCCAGCAGAAGGGCTAGCGGCGACAATGAGCAGTTCTTC. It yields the protein CASRRASGDNEQFF.

DNA for the CDR3: TGTGCCAGCAGCTTAGTGGGGACAGATAATTCACCCCTCCACTTT. This translates into CASSLVGTDNSPLHF. The chain is built from TRBV7-3 and TRBJ1-6; TRBD1 matches 7 bases. J gave up 5 bases and V 2 bases, and 3 bases lay outside the gene matches. The CDR3 has 15 amino acids. Germline CDR1 SGHTA, CDR2 FQGTGA.

The genes are TRBV19 and TRBJ2-1; 11 nucleotides line up with TRBD2. J was trimmed by 6 bases and V by 3 bases; bases with no gene match: 4. The CDR3 totals 15 residues. In germline, CDR1 is LNHDA, CDR2 SQIVND (reference sequence). The CDR3 is CASSMGLAALNEQFF. For the CDR3, the DNA is TGTGCCAGTAGTATGGGACTAGCGGCACTCAATGAGCAGTTCTTC.